One sample yielded the 11 T cell receptor beta chains listed below, sequenced in a study of blood T cell repertoires in COVID-19. Measured with immunoSEQ multiplex PCR; TCRdb has only the in-frame clones, and not every one. The sample has around 220,000 clones; approximately 80% are singletons. Sequencing input: peripheral blood. The receptors originated from a woman at least 80 years old with acute or convalescent COVID-19.

This clone has a single count. This chain joins TRBV3-1 (or the pseudogene TRBV3-2) and TRBJ2-7, with 8 bases that match TRBD2. V trimming: 0 bases; J trimming: 2 bases; junction bases outside the gene matches: 9. Germline values: CDR1 LGHDT, CDR2 YNNKEL (reference sequence). This CDR3 comprises 17 residues. For the CDR3, the DNA is TGTGCCAGCAGCCAAGATGGGGAGCGGGGGCCTGCCTACGAGCAGTACTTC. This sequence encodes CASSQDGERGPAYEQYF.

This clone was recorded once. The chain recombines TRBV27 with TRBJ2-1, with unresolved D. CDR1 and CDR2 from the germline V gene are MNHEY and SMNVEV (reference sequence). CDR3 length equals 14 residues. V was pared by 8 bases and J by 0 bases, with 11 bases between. Written as DNA, the CDR3 is TGTGCCAGCGGTGGGTGGAGCTCCTACAATGAGCAGTTCTTC. Encoded protein: CASGGWSSYNEQFF.

The chain couples TRBV5-1 to TRBJ2-7; 16 positions match TRBD2. Germline loops: CDR1 SGHRS, CDR2 YFSETQ. This CDR3 has 17 amino acids. The J segment lost 0 bases and the V segment lost 3 bases, leaving 3 bases of the junction unmatched. This chain's CDR3 is CASSSGTSGRASYEQYF. The DNA of the CDR3 is TGCGCCAGCAGCTCCGGGACTAGCGGGAGGGCCTCCTACGAGCAGTACTTC. Together with reference TRBV5-1 and TRBJ2-7, the CDR3 gives the full variable domain: KAGVTQTPRYLIKTRGQQVTLSCSPISGHRSVSWYQQTPGQGLQFLFEYFSETQRNKGNFPGRFSGRQFSNSRSEMNVSTLELGDSALYLCASSSGTSGRASYEQYFGPGTRLTVT.

The chain recombines TRBV3-1 (or the pseudogene TRBV3-2) with TRBJ2-7; the D gene is possibly TRBD1 (6 bases). The CDR3 runs 16 residues. Germline V lookup: CDR1 LGHDT, CDR2 YNNKEL (reference sequence). V was clipped by 0 bases and J by 4 bases, with 16 bases between them. The CDR3 loop is CASSQEGQGLGYEQYF. As DNA, the CDR3 is TGTGCCAGCAGCCAAGAAGGCCAGGGGTTAGGGTACGAGCAGTACTTC.

The genes are TRBV5-6 and TRBJ2-4; D perhaps matches TRBD2 (6 bases). The CDR3 is made up of 15 amino acids. CDR1 and CDR2 from the germline V gene are SGHDT and YYEEEE. V dropped 1 base and J dropped 0 bases, with 8 bases sitting between them. DNA of the CDR3: TGTGCCAGCAGCTTGCGGGGGATAGCCAAAAACATTCAGTACTTC. Translation: CASSLRGIAKNIQYF.

For the CDR3, the DNA is TGCGCCAGCAGCTCGGGACTAGCGGGAGTCCTTGAGACCCAGTACTTC. Its protein product is CASSSGLAGVLETQYF. The chain employs TRBV5-1 and TRBJ2-5; 14 nucleotides line up with TRBD2. V gave up 3 bases and J gave up 5 bases; unmatched junction bases: 6. This CDR3 region has 16 residues. Germline V lookup: CDR1 SGHRS, CDR2 YFSETQ.

The chain couples TRBV19 to TRBJ1-1, with a weak D call TRBD1 (5 bases). Germline V gene sequence: CDR1 LNHDA, CDR2 SQIVND (reference sequence). V dropped 8 bases and J dropped 0 bases, with 10 bases sitting between them. The CDR3 contains 13 residues. The CDR3 sequence is CASATAMNTEAFF. The CDR3 DNA reads TGTGCCAGTGCGACAGCTATGAACACTGAAGCTTTCTTT.

This clone was counted a single time. The CDR3 DNA reads as TGTGCCAGCAGCAACTTGGACACACCCGCCAATGAGCAGTTCTTC. Protein: CASSNLDTPANEQFF. The chain couples TRBV21-1 to TRBJ2-1; the table's D call of TRBD1 was not tested on the DNA. TRBV21-1 is described as a pseudogene. The CDR3 is made up of 15 amino acids.

The V gene is TRBV7-9, the J gene TRBJ2-7; D gene ambiguous. The CDR3 covers 14 residues. In germline, CDR1 is SEHNR, CDR2 FQNEAQ (reference sequence). V lost 2 bases, J lost 7 bases, and 15 bases lay in between. The CDR3 region is CASSLNYLREEQYF. In DNA form, the CDR3 reads TGTGCCAGCAGCTTAAATTACCTTCGTGAGGAGCAGTACTTC.

The chain combines TRBV3-1 (or the pseudogene TRBV3-2) with TRBJ1-3; possibly TRBD1 for D (5 bases). Looked up from germline, CDR1 is LGHDT and CDR2 is YNNKEL (reference sequence). This CDR3 comprises 15 residues. V was cut by 1 base and J by 2 bases, with 9 bases left in between. DNA for the CDR3: TGTGCCAGCAGCCAAGGGGGGGGAGCTGGAAACACCATATATTTT. The encoded protein is CASSQGGGAGNTIYF.

This clone has just one count. The chain recombines TRBV28 with TRBJ1-4; TRBD1 matches 10 bases. V dropped 11 bases and J dropped 8; count of bases not matched to a gene: 11. Germline assignment: CDR1 MDHEN and CDR2 SYDVKM. The CDR3 loop spans 14 amino acids. Written as DNA, the CDR3 is TGTGCCGGGGGGTCGACAGGGGGCAACGAAAAACTGTTTTTT. It yields the protein CAGGSTGGNEKLFF. The full variable domain, with the rest looked up from reference TRBV28 and TRBJ1-4, is DVKVTQSSRYLVKRTGEKVFLECVQDMDHENMFWYRQDPGLGLRLIYFSYDVKMKEKGDIPEGYSVSREKKERFSLILESASTNQTSMYLCAGGSTGGNEKLFFGSGTQLSVL.